The next 13 T cell receptor beta chains were all read from a single sample in a study of tumor-infiltrating lymphocytes in oesophageal squamous cell carcinoma. MiXCR was run by TCRdb on the PCR reads, yielding one entry per CDR3 protein. The sample has about 17,000 distinct CDR3 sequences, 47% seen once. Sequenced material: normal esophageal tissue next to the tumor. The receptors shown here come from a female donor with esophageal squamous cell carcinoma.

The chain recombines TRBV24-1 with TRBJ2-4; perhaps TRBD1 as D (6 bases). The DNA end is a closer match to TRBJ2-1, so the J assignment may be wrong. Germline V gene sequence: CDR1 KGHDR, CDR2 SFDVKD. The CDR3 has 14 amino acids. The CDR3 region is CATSDLYRDNEQFF. The CDR3 nucleotides are TGTGCCACCAGTGATTTATACAGGGATAATGAGCAGTTCTTC.

The chain couples TRBV24-1 to TRBJ2-1, with D unresolved. Germline CDR1 KGHDR, CDR2 SFDVKD. The CDR3 spans 12 residues. Deletions cut 4 bases from V and 9 bases from J, with 9 bases between. The CDR3 DNA reads as TGTGCCACCAGTGAGTCTAGAGGTGAGCAGTTCTTC. Amino acid sequence: CATSESRGEQFF.

The V call is TRBV6-1, the J call TRBJ2-5; a weak D match, TRBD1 (6 bases). Matching the DNA end better, TRBJ2-1 makes the J call doubtful. This CDR3 is built from 15 residues. Germline lookup yields CDR1 MNHNS and CDR2 SASEGT. In DNA, the CDR3 is TGTGCCAGCAGACCCCACCGGGACAACTACAATGAGCAGTTCTTC. Its protein product is CASRPHRDNYNEQFF.

This chain connects TRBV27 to TRBJ2-3; 9 bases map to TRBD1. The CDR3 runs 16 residues. The V gene end was trimmed by 4 bases and the J gene end by 0 bases; junction bases not matched to a gene: 5. Germline-derived CDR1 and CDR2 are MNHEY and SMNVEV (reference sequence). The CDR3 loop reads CASSSGQGRSTDTQYF. CDR3 nucleotide sequence: TGTGCCAGCAGTTCGGGACAGGGACGCAGCACAGATACGCAGTATTTT.

In its sample, this clonotype was seen once. No conserved phenylalanine or tryptophan ends this CDR3, so it is likely a read error. The DNA is omitted, as the CDR3 cannot be located on it reliably, and the CDR3 follows TCRdb's listing. This chain uses TRBV7-2 with TRBJ1-1. The CDR3 adds up to 17 amino acids, both ends counted. The germline CDR1 and CDR2 sequences are SGHTA and FQGNSA. The CDR3 sequence is CASSVTSGVNNEQFFGQ.

The chain links TRBV12-5 to TRBJ2-5, with 10 bases matching TRBD2. The DNA end favors TRBJ2-1, so the J call may be wrong. The CDR3 loop spans 18 amino acids. Germline loops: CDR1 LGHNT, CDR2 FRNRAP. The CDR3 protein is CASGLVSILAGFHNEQFF. The DNA of the CDR3 is TGTGCTAGTGGTTTGGTGTCCATACTAGCGGGATTCCACAATGAGCAGTTCTTC.

A note on this clonotype: One end of the junction varies from germline; a read error may be responsible. This chain links TRBV7-6 with TRBJ2-2, with 10 bases identical to TRBD1. The CDR3 has 15 residues. Germline V gene data show CDR1 as SGHVS and CDR2 as FNYEAQ. DNA for the CDR3: TGTGCTAGCAGCTTGACAGGGGGCGACACCGGGGAGCTGTTTTTT. It translates to CASSLTGGDTGELFF.

Worth noting for this clonotype: This likely comes from a read error, as the CDR3 has no conserved phenylalanine or tryptophan at its end. The DNA is left out, because the CDR3 cannot be placed on it with certainty; the CDR3 is given as TCRdb lists it. The rearrangement links TRBV7-9 to TRBJ2-6; the table assigns TRBD1, which was not confirmed against the DNA. Germline CDR1 is SEHNR and CDR2 is FQNEAQ (reference sequence). The CDR3 comprises 17 residues, both ends counted. CDR3: CASSPLQGSYNEQYFGA.

The rearrangement joins TRBV25-1 to TRBJ1-4; TRBD1 matches at 9 bases. The CDR3 has 15 residues. The germline V gene encodes CDR1 MGHDK and CDR2 SYGVNS. V lost 1 base to trimming and J lost 6 bases; unmatched junction nucleotides: 3. CDR3 nucleotide sequence: TGTGCCAGCAGTGAATTGACAGGGGGATATGAAAAACTGTTTTTT. It codes for CASSELTGGYEKLFF.

The chain couples TRBV30 to TRBJ1-4; no definite D call. This CDR3 contains 12 residues. Per the germline V gene, CDR1 is GTSNPN and CDR2 is SVGIG (reference sequence). Trimming pared 0 bases from V and 6 bases from J, leaving 5 bases between. CDR3 in amino acids: CAWSVGHEKLFF. The CDR3 nucleotides are TGTGCCTGGAGTGTAGGACATGAAAAACTGTTTTTT.

This clonotype has just a few counts. A read error may account for a junction end that differs from germline. The chain uses TRBV7-6 and TRBJ2-5; 12 nucleotides line up with TRBD2. The J call is in doubt because the DNA end fits TRBJ2-1 better. There are 15 residues in the CDR3. Germline loops: CDR1 SGHVS, CDR2 FNYEAQ. The CDR3 DNA follows: TGTGCTAGCAGCTCTCTAGCGGGAGGGCCAGATGAGCAGTTCTTC. Its protein product is CASSSLAGGPDEQFF.

This clonotype was detected many times. A much larger clone is a single base away; this may be a read error. V and J are TRBV5-6 and TRBJ2-5; 12 bases fit TRBD2. Germline-derived CDR1 and CDR2 are SGHDT and YYEEEE. With V trimmed by 0 bases and J by 11 bases, 8 bases remained unmatched. The CDR3 consists of 15 residues. In nucleotides, the CDR3 is TGTGCCAGCAGCTTGGGTCTAGCGGGAGGGCCGGGGCAGTACTTC. This gives the protein CASSLGLAGGPGQYF.

This clonotype has just a few counts. The chain couples TRBV7-2 to TRBJ2-1; no clear D gene. V was pared by 3 bases and J by 0 bases, with 9 bases between. This CDR3 is built from 15 residues. Germline V gene sequence: CDR1 SGHTA, CDR2 FQGNSA. The CDR3 bases are TGTGCCAGCAGCTTGGTAAAGGGCTCCTACAATGAGCAGTTCTTC. The encoded protein is CASSLVKGSYNEQFF.